The subject of this entry is one T cell receptor (beta chain). The source of the sample is a study of blood T cell repertoires in COVID-19. Background on the study: Sources were T cells, B-cell-depleted T cells, or PBMCs; the material itself was cDNA or gDNA.

Study processing details: Reference gene primer amplification gave nucleated cell count estimates. Sequencing was performed with immunoSEQ multiplex PCR; in TCRdb, only in-frame clones are kept and a portion is missing. The V and J calls and clone size are taken from that table; D and trimming were inferred from the DNA. Of roughly 50,000 clones listed, just over 90% are singletons. The CDR3 runs to 13 residues. Germline V gene lookup returns CDR1 MNHNY and CDR2 SVGAGI (reference sequence). Losses at the gene ends were 4 bases for V and 0 bases for J; bases not matched to a gene: 0. This sequence joins TRBV6-6 and TRBJ2-7; 7 bases map to TRBD2. Sequencing was done on a sample of peripheral blood. The source of this sequence is a woman between 35 and 50 years old with active COVID-19. The CDR3 DNA reads as TGTGCCAGCAGTTCGGGGGGCTCCTACGAGCAGTACTTC. It specifies CASSSGGSYEQYF.